Presented here are 30 T cell receptor beta chains from one specimen sequenced in a study of Ad26.COV2.S vaccination and SARS-CoV-2 variants. The treatment: about 20 received Ad26.COV2.S at low or high dose, single or two shots; roughly five received placebo; per-sample allocation not given. Sample collection was performed on day 63 after the first vaccine or placebo injection. Clones were read by immunoSEQ multiplex PCR, and TCRdb kept only the in-frame ones, dropping some. This table holds 440,000 or so clones, roughly nine tenths found once. This specimen consisted of peripheral blood, obtained in a trial of Ad26.COV2.S vaccine versus placebo. These receptors all stem from a person between 18 and 59 years old who received the Ad26.COV2.S COVID-19 vaccine or a placebo.

This chain connects TRBV11-2 to TRBJ2-3, with D unresolved. The CDR3 is 14 amino acids. In germline, CDR1 is SGHAT, CDR2 FQNNGV. Trimming took 5 bases from V and 4 from J, leaving 13 bases between them. The CDR3 spells CASSPRLIADTQYF. As DNA, the CDR3 is TGTGCCAGCAGCCCGCGGTTGATTGCAGATACGCAGTATTTT.

V is TRBV5-4 and J is TRBJ1-6; no clear D gene. Trimming cost V 9 bases and J 10 bases, with 5 bases left between them. Germline CDR1 and CDR2: SGHNT and YYREEE (reference sequence). The CDR3 contains 9 residues. The CDR3: CAMGSPLHF. CDR3 sequence (DNA): TGTGCCATGGGGTCACCCCTCCACTTT.

V is TRBV7-2 and J is TRBJ2-3; D is undetermined. Germline V gives CDR1 SGHTA, CDR2 FQGNSA. This CDR3 has 13 residues. The V end lost 0 bases, the J end lost 4 bases, and 5 bases lay between the germline ends. In nucleotides, the CDR3 is TGTGCCAGCAGCTTAGCCCTAGCAGATACGCAGTATTTT. Translated: CASSLALADTQYF.

The CDR3 loop is CASSQSLVALGSEKLFF. CDR3 coding DNA: TGCGCCAGCAGCCAGAGTCTGGTGGCCCTAGGCAGTGAAAAACTGTTTTTT. The chain recombines TRBV4-1 with TRBJ1-4; D gene ambiguous. From germline, CDR1 is MGHRA and CDR2 YSYEKL. The V end lost 3 bases, the J end lost 7 bases, and 21 bases lay between the germline ends. CDR3 length: 17 residues.

This clone was counted between two and nine times. This rearrangement joins TRBV2 to TRBJ1-4; the D gene is possibly TRBD1 (6 bases). This CDR3 contains 12 residues. Between the trimmed V and J ends, which lost 8 bases and 7 bases, there was a span of 11 bases. In germline, CDR1 is SNHLY, CDR2 FYNNEI. The CDR3 DNA reads TGTGCCAGCTCAGGGGAGGTTGAAAAACTGTTTTTT. It encodes CASSGEVEKLFF.

The chain has TRBV6-5 and TRBJ2-1; D might be TRBD1 (5 bases). Germline values: CDR1 MNHEY, CDR2 SVGAGI. This CDR3 contains 16 residues. V lost 4 bases and J 0 bases, leaving 13 bases between the germline ends. The CDR3 loop reads CASSLGRTYSYNEQFF. CDR3 bases: TGTGCCAGCAGTTTGGGGCGGACCTACTCCTACAATGAGCAGTTCTTC.

V usage is TRBV13 and J usage is TRBJ2-7; TRBD2 agrees at 7 bases. The CDR3 totals 14 residues. Trimming cost V 5 bases and J 2 bases; bases outside gene matches: 6. Germline V gives CDR1 PRHDT, CDR2 FYEKMQ (reference sequence). The CDR3 region is CASSPGRLAYEQYF. CDR3 coding DNA: TGTGCCAGCAGCCCCGGGAGGCTAGCCTACGAGCAGTACTTC.

The chain recombines TRBV6-5 with TRBJ1-6, with 7 bases fitting TRBD1. Trimming cost V 6 bases and J 8 bases; bases outside gene matches: 7. CDR3 length equals 14 residues. Germline loops: CDR1 MNHEY, CDR2 SVGAGI. The CDR3 DNA sequence: TGTGCCAGCAGAAGACAGGGACTAGATTCACCCCTCCACTTT. This sequence encodes CASRRQGLDSPLHF.

The V call is TRBV28, the J call TRBJ2-1, with 7 bases that match TRBD1. CDR3 length: 15 residues. The trim removed 5 bases at V and 8 bases at J, leaving 12 bases unmatched. Germline V gives CDR1 MDHEN, CDR2 SYDVKM. CDR3 bases: TGTGCCAGCAGTCTCAGGGGGATCAGTAAGGATGAGCAGTTCTTC. Translation: CASSLRGISKDEQFF.

The V call is TRBV2, the J call TRBJ1-4, with a weak D call TRBD1 (6 bases). The V gene's germline CDR1 is SNHLY and CDR2 FYNNEI. The CDR3 spans 13 residues. Trimming pared 6 bases from V and 5 bases from J, leaving 10 bases between. The CDR3 protein is CASRQGTNEKLFF. The CDR3 DNA reads as TGTGCCAGCAGGCAGGGGACGAATGAAAAACTGTTTTTT.

V and J are TRBV28 and TRBJ2-2; TRBD2 matches at 8 bases. The CDR3 covers 12 residues. Germline CDR1 reads MDHEN; CDR2 reads SYDVKM. Losses at the gene ends were 8 bases for V and 6 bases for J; bases not matched to a gene: 2. The CDR3 reads CASREGPGELFF. DNA for the CDR3: TGTGCCAGCCGGGAGGGCCCCGGGGAGCTGTTTTTT.

This chain uses TRBV3-1 (or the pseudogene TRBV3-2) with TRBJ2-5; D gene ambiguous. Trimming pared 4 bases from V and 9 bases from J, leaving 21 bases between. The germline gives CDR1 LGHDT, CDR2 YNNKEL (reference sequence). The CDR3 is made up of 15 amino acids. CDR3 region: CASSPAGRRHKAQYF. The CDR3 nucleotides are TGTGCCAGCAGCCCCGCCGGACGGCGCCACAAGGCCCAGTACTTC.

The gene calls are TRBV5-1 and TRBJ2-2; the D is unclear. This CDR3 spans 16 amino acids. Germline CDR1 and CDR2: SGHRS and YFSETQ. V lost 1 base to trimming and J lost 0 bases, with 10 bases between them. The CDR3 DNA sequence: TGCGCCAGCAGCTTGAGATTTGGGACGAACACCGGGGAGCTGTTTTTT. It translates to CASSLRFGTNTGELFF.

The rearrangement links TRBV6-6 to TRBJ2-7, with 7 bases matching TRBD2. This CDR3 has 15 residues. Germline V gene lookup returns CDR1 MNHNY and CDR2 SVGAGI (reference sequence). V lost 3 bases, J lost 4 bases, and 9 bases stayed unmatched. This CDR3 is CASSYAAGVRYEQYF. Here the CDR3 DNA reads TGTGCCAGCAGTTATGCGGCGGGAGTTCGGTACGAGCAGTACTTC.

This rearrangement joins TRBV12-3 or TRBV12-4 to TRBJ1-6, with D perhaps TRBD1 (6 bases). CDR3 length equals 12 residues. Trimming removed 6 bases at V and 13 bases at J, with 13 bases between. CDR3 residues: CASRPRGMPLHF. The CDR3 DNA sequence: TGTGCCAGCAGACCAAGGGGGATGCCCCTCCACTTT.

There are a few counts of this clone. The V call is TRBV7-2, the J call TRBJ1-1; unclear D gene. Between the trimmed V and J ends, which lost 2 bases and 0 bases, there was a span of 13 bases. The CDR3 has 16 amino acids. Germline V CDR1 and CDR2: SGHTA, FQGNSA. The CDR3 DNA reads as TGTGCCAGCAGCTTATACTGGTCCGGATTGAACACTGAAGCTTTCTTT. Translated: CASSLYWSGLNTEAFF.

The chain uses TRBV3-1 (or the pseudogene TRBV3-2) and TRBJ1-6; D is perhaps TRBD1 (5 bases). This CDR3 region has 18 residues. V was cut by 1 base and J by 6 bases, with 19 bases left in between. The germline V gene has CDR1 LGHDT and CDR2 YNNKEL (reference sequence). The CDR3 DNA reads as TGTGCCAGCAGCCAAGTTCCTCCCGGGGCAGAAGTTAATTCACCCCTCCACTTT. Amino acids: CASSQVPPGAEVNSPLHF.

The chain recombines TRBV6-5 with TRBJ2-1; D remains unclear. V lost 7 bases, J lost 8 bases, and 15 bases lay in between. Germline V gene lookup returns CDR1 MNHEY and CDR2 SVGAGI. The CDR3 length is 13 residues. CDR3 bases: TGTGCCAGCATTTCTGGGGTTTTCTATGAGCAGTTCTTC. The encoded protein is CASISGVFYEQFF.

This chain connects TRBV6-5 to TRBJ2-3; perhaps TRBD2 as D (5 bases). Trimming left V 6 bases short and J 2 bases short, with 15 bases between. The CDR3 extends over 15 amino acids. Germline V gives CDR1 MNHEY, CDR2 SVGAGI. Written as DNA, the CDR3 is TGTGCCAGCAGCCTAGCCGGACCATACACAGATACGCAGTATTTT. The encoded protein is CASSLAGPYTDTQYF.

The chain is built from TRBV9 and TRBJ1-2, with D tentatively TRBD1 (5 bases). The CDR3 runs 15 residues. Trimming took off 0 bases at V and 1 base at J, with 10 bases between the two ends. Germline assignment: CDR1 SGDLS and CDR2 YYNGEE. CDR3 sequence reads: CASSVGGAINYGYTF. CDR3 coding DNA: TGTGCCAGCAGCGTAGGGGGCGCCATTAACTATGGCTACACCTTC.

J is TRBJ2-7 and V is TRBV5-1; 12 bases are shared with TRBD2. Trimming cost V 6 bases and J 1 base; bases outside gene matches: 11. The CDR3 runs 17 residues. The germline V gene has CDR1 SGHRS and CDR2 YFSETQ. The CDR3 loop is CASTGLAGSSISYEQYF. The CDR3 nucleotides read TGCGCCAGCACAGGACTAGCGGGGTCCTCAATTTCCTACGAGCAGTACTTC.

This chain uses TRBV7-2 with TRBJ2-3; D perhaps matches TRBD2 (5 bases). This CDR3 is built from 16 residues. The germline V gene has CDR1 SGHTA and CDR2 FQGNSA. V lost 1 base and J lost 2, with 13 bases in between. CDR3 protein: CASSLDVGLNTDTQYF. The CDR3 coding sequence is TGTGCCAGCAGCTTAGACGTCGGACTCAACACAGATACGCAGTATTTT.

The CDR3 loop is CASTPGLNTIYF. For the CDR3, the DNA is TGTGCCAGCACCCCGGGACTCAACACCATATATTTT. The chain couples TRBV28 to TRBJ1-3, with D possibly TRBD1 on 5 matching bases. Germline-derived CDR1 and CDR2 are MDHEN and SYDVKM. The CDR3 extends over 12 amino acids. Trimming left V 7 bases short and J 7 bases short, with 11 bases between.

The chain is built from TRBV12-3 or TRBV12-4 and TRBJ1-1; maybe TRBD1 (5 bases). CDR3 size: 13 residues. V lost 7 bases, J lost 9 bases, and 18 bases lay in between. The CDR3 is CASTRLGAHQAFF. Here the CDR3 DNA reads TGTGCCAGCACACGGCTTGGGGCACATCAAGCTTTCTTT.

A single count supports this clone. The J gene is TRBJ1-2, the V gene TRBV6-1; no reliable D call. Per the germline V gene, CDR1 is MNHNS and CDR2 is SASEGT. This CDR3 comprises 16 residues. V lost 2 bases, J lost 4 bases, and 17 bases lay in between. The CDR3 loop is CASSETPARQGYGYTF. CDR3 nucleotide sequence: TGTGCCAGCAGTGAAACCCCTGCCCGACAAGGCTATGGCTACACCTTC.

The J gene is TRBJ2-1, the V gene TRBV7-2, with D perhaps matching TRBD1 (6 bases). From germline, CDR1 is SGHTA and CDR2 FQGNSA. V lost 2 bases and J lost 3, with 11 bases in between. CDR3 length: 15 amino acids. The DNA for the CDR3 is TGTGCCAGCAGCTTATCCAGGGGAAACTACAATGAGCAGTTCTTC. Protein product: CASSLSRGNYNEQFF.

V is TRBV6-5 and J is TRBJ1-4; perhaps TRBD1 as D (5 bases). The CDR3 sequence is 14 residues long. The V gene lost 6 bases and the J gene lost 5 bases, with 13 bases spanning the gap. Germline CDR1 and CDR2: MNHEY and SVGAGI. The CDR3: CASRTPGSNEKLFF. CDR3 sequence (DNA): TGTGCCAGCAGGACCCCAGGGAGCAATGAAAAACTGTTTTTT.

The chain uses TRBV3-1 (or the pseudogene TRBV3-2) and TRBJ2-7, with no clear D. Per the germline V gene, CDR1 is LGHDT and CDR2 is YNNKEL (reference sequence). This CDR3 spans 14 amino acids. Trimming removed 3 bases at V and 4 bases at J, with 13 bases between. This CDR3 reads CASSHRVTLYEQYF. The CDR3, as DNA: TGTGCCAGCAGCCATAGGGTGACCTTATACGAGCAGTACTTC.

The rearrangement uses TRBV2 and TRBJ1-4; D remains ambiguous. The CDR3 loop spans 14 amino acids. The V and J ends lost 4 bases and 4 bases respectively, with 10 bases between them. Per germline, CDR1 SNHLY and CDR2 FYNNEI. CDR3 nucleotides: TGTGCCAGCAGTGGGCTGAACAATAATGAAAAACTGTTTTTT. Amino acids: CASSGLNNNEKLFF.

The chain employs TRBV10-3 and TRBJ2-1, with TRBD2 matching over 7 bases. Germline values: CDR1 ENHRY, CDR2 SYGVKD. This CDR3 region has 15 residues. The trim removed 5 bases at V and 0 bases at J, leaving 4 bases unmatched. The CDR3 is CAISPPSGSYNEQFF. The CDR3 DNA follows: TGTGCCATCAGTCCCCCTAGCGGCTCCTACAATGAGCAGTTCTTC.